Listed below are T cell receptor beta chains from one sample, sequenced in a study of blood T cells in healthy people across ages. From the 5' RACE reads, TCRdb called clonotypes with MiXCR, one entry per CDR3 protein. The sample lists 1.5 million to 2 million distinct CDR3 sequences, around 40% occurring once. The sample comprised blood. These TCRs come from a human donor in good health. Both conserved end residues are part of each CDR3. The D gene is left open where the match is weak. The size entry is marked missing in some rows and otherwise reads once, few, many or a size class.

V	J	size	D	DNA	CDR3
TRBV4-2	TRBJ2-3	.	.	TGTGCCAGCAGCCATCGTCCCGGCACAGATACGCAGTATTTT	CASSHRPGTDTQYF
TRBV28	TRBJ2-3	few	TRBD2	TGTGCCAGCAGTCTAGCGGGGGGGCCTTTGGGGACGCAGTATTTT	CASSLAGGPLGTQYF
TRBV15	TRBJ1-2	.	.	TGTGCCACCAGCAGAGTACTGATAGGGTTAAGTGGCTACACCTTC	CATSRVLIGLSGYTF
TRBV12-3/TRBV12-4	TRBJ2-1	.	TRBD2	TGTGCCAGCAGGTCACTAGCGGTGACTAATGAGCAGTTCTTC	CASRSLAVTNEQFF
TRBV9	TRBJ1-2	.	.	TGTGCCAGCAGCACCCCAGGTTCGAGGACGTATGGCTACACCTTC	CASSTPGSRTYGYTF
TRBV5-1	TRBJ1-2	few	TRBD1	TGCGCCAGCAGGCTGGACAGGGGGGCAGCGAGCTATGGCTACACCTTC	CASRLDRGAASYGYTF
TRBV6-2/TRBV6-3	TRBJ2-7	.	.	TGTGCCAGCATAGACAGGATCTCCTACGAGCAGTACTTC	CASIDRISYEQYF
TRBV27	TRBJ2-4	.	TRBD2	TGTGCCAGCAGGACGGTGACTAGCGGGGAGTCACTAGCCAAAAACATTCAGTACTTC	CASRTVTSGESLAKNIQYF
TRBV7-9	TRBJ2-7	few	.	TGTGCCAGCAGCTCACCCACCGGGACTTCGTCCTACGAGCAGTACTTC	CASSSPTGTSSYEQYF
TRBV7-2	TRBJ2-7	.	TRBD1	TGTGCCAGCAGCTCCCAGACAGGGAATGCCAGGTTGGACGAGCAGTACTTC	CASSSQTGNARLDEQYF
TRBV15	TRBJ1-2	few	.	TGTGCCACCAGCAGAGATTTGGGAATCTATGGCTACACCTTC	CATSRDLGIYGYTF
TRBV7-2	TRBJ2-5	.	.	TGTGCCAGCAGCTCTCGGGGCAGGACTGGGGAGCAGTACTTC	CASSSRGRTGEQYF
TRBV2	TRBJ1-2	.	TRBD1	TGTGCCAGCAGATCAAACGTAGGACAGGGTCTTCGTGGCTACACCTTC	CASRSNVGQGLRGYTF
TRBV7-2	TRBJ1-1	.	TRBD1	TGTGCCAGCAGCTTAGCGCTAGGGGGCGAGGTCTTCTTT	CASSLALGGEVFF
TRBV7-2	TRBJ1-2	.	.	TGTGCCAGCAGCTTAGAAGTGAAGGGCTATGGCTACACCTTC	CASSLEVKGYGYTF
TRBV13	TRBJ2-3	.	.	TGTGCCAGCAGCCAAGGCGGGTTTTTAAGCACAGATACGCAGTATTTT	CASSQGGFLSTDTQYF
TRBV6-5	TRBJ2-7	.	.	TGTGCCAGCAGTACGACAGCCTCCTACGAGCAGTACTTC	CASSTTASYEQYF
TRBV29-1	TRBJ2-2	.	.	TGCAGCGTTGAAGGGACAGAGCACACCGGGGAGCTGTTTTTT	CSVEGTEHTGELFF
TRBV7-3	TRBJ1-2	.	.	TGTGCCAGCAGCTTAAGCGGGGGGTACCATGGCTACACCTTC	CASSLSGGYHGYTF
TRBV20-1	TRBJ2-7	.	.	TGCAGTGCTAGGTTTAGAACAGCCACCTACGAGCAGTACTTC	CSARFRTATYEQYF
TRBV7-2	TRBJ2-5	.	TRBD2	TGTGCCAGCAGCTTGGCTCGGGCTAGCGGGACCCAGTACTTC	CASSLARASGTQYF
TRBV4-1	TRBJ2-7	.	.	TGTGCCAGCAGCCGTTTGGGGTTCGGCGAGCAGTACTTC	CASSRLGFGEQYF